Detailed here is one TCR beta chain. Assay: immunoSEQ multiplex PCR; the TCRdb copy retains only in-frame clones and omits some. The repertoire consists of tens of thousands of clones, with 80% to 90% occurring once and the leading ten covering around 0.51%. These data originate in a study of T cell changes during pregnancy in multiple sclerosis. Trimming shortened V by 4 bases and J by 6 bases, and 15 bases separated the two germline ends. CDR3 length: 14 amino acids. Germline V gives CDR1 SQVTM, CDR2 ANQGSEA. The TCR was taken from a female donor with multiple sclerosis, enrolled in a pregnancy study. Sequenced material: CD4+ T cells from peripheral blood mononuclear cells, taken in the first trimester of pregnancy. The chain has TRBV29-1 and TRBJ2-2; maybe TRBD1 (6 bases). The CDR3 spells CSVGGPGGSGELFF. For the CDR3, the DNA is TGCAGCGTTGGGGGGCCCGGAGGATCCGGGGAGCTGTTTTTT.